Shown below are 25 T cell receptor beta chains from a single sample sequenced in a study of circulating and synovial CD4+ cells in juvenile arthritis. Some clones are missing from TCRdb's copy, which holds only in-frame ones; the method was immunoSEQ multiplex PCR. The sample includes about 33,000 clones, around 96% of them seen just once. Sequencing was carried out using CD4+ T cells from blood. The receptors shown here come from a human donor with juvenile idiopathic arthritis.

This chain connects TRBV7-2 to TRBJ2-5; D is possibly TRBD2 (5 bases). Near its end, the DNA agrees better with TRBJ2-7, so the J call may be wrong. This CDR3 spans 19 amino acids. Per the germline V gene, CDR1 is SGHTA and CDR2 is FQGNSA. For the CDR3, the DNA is TGTGCCAGCAGCTTAGGATCGGGCTTTTACGAGGCTGGAGGCTACGAGCAGTACTTC. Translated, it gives CASSLGSGFYEAGGYEQYF.

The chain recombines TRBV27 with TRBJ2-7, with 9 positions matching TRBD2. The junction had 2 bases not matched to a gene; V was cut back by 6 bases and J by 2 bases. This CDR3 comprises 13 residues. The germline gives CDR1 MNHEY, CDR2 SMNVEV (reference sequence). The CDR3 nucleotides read TGTGCCAGCAGGACTAGCGGTACCTACGAGCAGTACTTC. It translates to CASRTSGTYEQYF.

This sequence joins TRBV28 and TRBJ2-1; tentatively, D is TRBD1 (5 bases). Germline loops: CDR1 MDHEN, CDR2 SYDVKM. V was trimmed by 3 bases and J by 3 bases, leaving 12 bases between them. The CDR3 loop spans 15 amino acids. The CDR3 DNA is TGTGCCAGCAGTTTTTTGGGGCAGGGCTACAATGAGCAGTTCTTC. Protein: CASSFLGQGYNEQFF. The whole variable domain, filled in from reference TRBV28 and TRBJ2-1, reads DVKVTQSSRYLVKRTGEKVFLECVQDMDHENMFWYRQDPGLGLRLIYFSYDVKMKEKGDIPEGYSVSREKKERFSLILESASTNQTSMYLCASSFLGQGYNEQFFGPGTRLTVL.

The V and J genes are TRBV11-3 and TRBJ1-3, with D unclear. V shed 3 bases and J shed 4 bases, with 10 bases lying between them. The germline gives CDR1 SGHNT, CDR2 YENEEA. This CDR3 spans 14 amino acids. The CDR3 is CASSFLGAGNTIYF. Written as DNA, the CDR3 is TGTGCCAGCAGCTTTCTCGGAGCCGGAAACACCATATATTTT.

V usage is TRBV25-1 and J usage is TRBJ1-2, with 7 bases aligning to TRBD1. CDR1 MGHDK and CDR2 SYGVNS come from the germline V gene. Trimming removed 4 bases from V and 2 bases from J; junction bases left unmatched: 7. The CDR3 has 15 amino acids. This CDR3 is CASSGRGGQNYGYTF. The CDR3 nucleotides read TGTGCCAGCAGTGGACGGGGGGGACAGAACTATGGCTACACCTTC.

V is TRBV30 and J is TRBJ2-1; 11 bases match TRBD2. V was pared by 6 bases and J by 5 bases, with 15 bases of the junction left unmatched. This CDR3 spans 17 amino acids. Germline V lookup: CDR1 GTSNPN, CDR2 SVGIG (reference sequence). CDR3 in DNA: TGTGCCTGTTCAACTAGCGGGGGCAAGTTTCAGGACAATGAGCAGTTCTTC. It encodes CACSTSGGKFQDNEQFF. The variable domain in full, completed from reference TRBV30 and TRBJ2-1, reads SQTIHQWPATLVQPVGSPLSLECTVEGTSNPNLYWYRQAAGRGLQLLFYSVGIGQISSEVPQNLSASRPQDRQFILSSKKLLLSDSGFYLCACSTSGGKFQDNEQFFGPGTRLTVL.

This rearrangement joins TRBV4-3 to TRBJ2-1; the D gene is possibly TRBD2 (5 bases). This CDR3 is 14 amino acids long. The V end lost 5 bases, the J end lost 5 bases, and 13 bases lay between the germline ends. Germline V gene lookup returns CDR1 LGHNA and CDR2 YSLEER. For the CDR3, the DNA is TGCGCCAGCAGCTGGACTCTCGGGGACAATGAGCAGTTCTTC. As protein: CASSWTLGDNEQFF.

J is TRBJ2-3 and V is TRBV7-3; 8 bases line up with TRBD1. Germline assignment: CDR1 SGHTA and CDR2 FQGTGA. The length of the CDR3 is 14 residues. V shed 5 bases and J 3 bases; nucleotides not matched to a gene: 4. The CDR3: CASSMDRETDTQYF. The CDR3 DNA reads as TGTGCCAGCAGCATGGACAGGGAAACAGATACGCAGTATTTT.

The CDR3 is CASSTQGRGYTF. In DNA form, the CDR3 reads TGTGCCAGCAGCACACAGGGTAGGGGCTACACCTTC. V and J are TRBV9 and TRBJ1-2, with D possibly matching TRBD1 (6 bases). The ends were cut back, 4 bases at V and 8 bases at J, with 12 bases in the middle. The CDR3 has 12 residues. From germline, CDR1 is SGDLS and CDR2 YYNGEE.

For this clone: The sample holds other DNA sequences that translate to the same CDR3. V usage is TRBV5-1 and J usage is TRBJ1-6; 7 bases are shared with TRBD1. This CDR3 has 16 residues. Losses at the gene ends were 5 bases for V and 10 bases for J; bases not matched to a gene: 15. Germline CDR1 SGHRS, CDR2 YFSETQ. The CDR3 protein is CASRSGKGAKGSPLHF. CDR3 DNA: TGCGCCAGCAGGTCGGGTAAGGGGGCAAAGGGATCACCCCTCCACTTT.

The DNA of the CDR3 is TGTGCCAGCAGCTTAGAACTCAGGGCCGGGGGAAACACCATATATTTT. It is translated as CASSLELRAGGNTIYF. The rearrangement links TRBV7-9 to TRBJ1-3; TRBD1 is a possible D gene (5 bases). Germline values: CDR1 SEHNR, CDR2 FQNEAQ (reference sequence). Between the trimmed V and J ends, which lost 1 base and 4 bases, there was a span of 14 bases. The CDR3 loop spans 16 amino acids. Full variable domain (remainder filled in from reference TRBV7-9 and TRBJ1-3): DTGVSQNPRHKITKRGQNVTFRCDPISEHNRLYWYRQTLGQGPEFLTYFQNEAQLEKSRLLSDRFSAERPKGSFSTLEIQRTEQGDSAMYLCASSLELRAGGNTIYFGEGSWLTVV.

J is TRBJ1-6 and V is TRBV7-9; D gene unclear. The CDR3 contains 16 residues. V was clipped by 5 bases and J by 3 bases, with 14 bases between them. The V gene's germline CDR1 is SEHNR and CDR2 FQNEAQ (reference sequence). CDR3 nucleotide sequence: TGTGCCAGCAGCCATAACGTACTCAACTATAATTCACCCCTCCACTTT. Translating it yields CASSHNVLNYNSPLHF.

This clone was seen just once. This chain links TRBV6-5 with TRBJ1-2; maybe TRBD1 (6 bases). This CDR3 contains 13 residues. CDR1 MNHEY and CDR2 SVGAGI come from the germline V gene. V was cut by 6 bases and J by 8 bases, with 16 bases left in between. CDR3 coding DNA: TGTGCCAGCAGGGCACAGGGTCTATGGGGCTACACCTTC. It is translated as CASRAQGLWGYTF.

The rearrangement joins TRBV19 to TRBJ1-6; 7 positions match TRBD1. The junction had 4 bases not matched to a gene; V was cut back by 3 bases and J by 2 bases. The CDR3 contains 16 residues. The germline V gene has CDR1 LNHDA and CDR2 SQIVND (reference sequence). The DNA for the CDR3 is TGTGCCAGTAGTATGGCAGGGGGAACCTATAATTCACCCCTCCACTTT. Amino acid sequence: CASSMAGGTYNSPLHF.

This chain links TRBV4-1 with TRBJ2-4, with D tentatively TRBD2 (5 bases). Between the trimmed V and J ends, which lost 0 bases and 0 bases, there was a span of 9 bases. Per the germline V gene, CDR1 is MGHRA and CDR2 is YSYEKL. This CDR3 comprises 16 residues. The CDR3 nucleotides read TGCGCCAGCAGCCAAGAAGGGAGTTTAGCCAAAAACATTCAGTACTTC. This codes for CASSQEGSLAKNIQYF.

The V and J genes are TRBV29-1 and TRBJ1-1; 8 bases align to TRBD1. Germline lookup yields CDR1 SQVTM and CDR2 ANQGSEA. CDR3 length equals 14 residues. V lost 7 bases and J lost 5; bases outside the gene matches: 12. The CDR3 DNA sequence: TGCAGCGCCACTGCAGGGGGCAAGGGGACTGAAGCTTTCTTT. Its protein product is CSATAGGKGTEAFF.

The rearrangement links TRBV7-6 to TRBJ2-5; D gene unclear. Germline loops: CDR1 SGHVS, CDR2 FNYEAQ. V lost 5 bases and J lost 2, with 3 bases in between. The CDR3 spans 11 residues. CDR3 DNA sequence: TGTGCCAGCAGCATACAAGAGACCCAGTACTTC. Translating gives CASSIQETQYF.

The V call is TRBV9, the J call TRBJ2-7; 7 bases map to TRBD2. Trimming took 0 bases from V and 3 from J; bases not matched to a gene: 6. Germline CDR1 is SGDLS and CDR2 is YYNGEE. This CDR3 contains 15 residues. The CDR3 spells CASSVAGGPNYEQYF. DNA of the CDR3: TGTGCCAGCAGCGTAGCGGGAGGACCCAACTACGAGCAGTACTTC.

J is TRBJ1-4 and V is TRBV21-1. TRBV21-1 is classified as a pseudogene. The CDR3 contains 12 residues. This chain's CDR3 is CASSNPREKLFF. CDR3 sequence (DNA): TGTGCCAGCAGCAATCCCCGTGAAAAACTGTTTTTT.

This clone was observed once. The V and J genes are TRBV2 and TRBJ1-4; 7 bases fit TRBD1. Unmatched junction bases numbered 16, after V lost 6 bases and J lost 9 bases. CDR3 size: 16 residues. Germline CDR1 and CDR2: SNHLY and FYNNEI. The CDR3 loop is CASRKGLETGLKKLFF. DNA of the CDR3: TGTGCCAGCAGGAAAGGTTTGGAGACAGGGTTAAAAAAACTGTTTTTT.

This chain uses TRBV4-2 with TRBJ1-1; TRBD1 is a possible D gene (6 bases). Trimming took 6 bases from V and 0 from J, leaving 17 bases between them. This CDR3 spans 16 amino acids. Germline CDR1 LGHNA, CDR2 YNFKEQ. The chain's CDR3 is CASSPAGAGLNTEAFF. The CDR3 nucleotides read TGTGCCAGCAGTCCAGCGGGGGCGGGCTTGAACACTGAAGCTTTCTTT.

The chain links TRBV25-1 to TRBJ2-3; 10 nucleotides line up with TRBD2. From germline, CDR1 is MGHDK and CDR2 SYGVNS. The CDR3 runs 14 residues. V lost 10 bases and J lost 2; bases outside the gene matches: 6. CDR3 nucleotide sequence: TGTGCCACTTCAGCGGGGGGGGCCACAGATACGCAGTATTTT. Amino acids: CATSAGGATDTQYF. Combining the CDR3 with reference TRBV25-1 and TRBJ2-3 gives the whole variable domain EADIYQTPRYLVIGTGKKITLECSQTMGHDKMYWYQQDPGMELHLIHYSYGVNSTEKGDLSSESTVSRIRTEHFPLTLESARPSHTSQYLCATSAGGATDTQYFGPGTRLTVL.

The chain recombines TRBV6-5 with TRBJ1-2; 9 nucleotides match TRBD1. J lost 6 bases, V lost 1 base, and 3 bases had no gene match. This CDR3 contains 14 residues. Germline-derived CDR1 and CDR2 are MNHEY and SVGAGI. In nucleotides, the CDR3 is TGTGCCAGCAGTTACTACAGGACAGGGGATGGCTACACCTTC. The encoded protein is CASSYYRTGDGYTF.

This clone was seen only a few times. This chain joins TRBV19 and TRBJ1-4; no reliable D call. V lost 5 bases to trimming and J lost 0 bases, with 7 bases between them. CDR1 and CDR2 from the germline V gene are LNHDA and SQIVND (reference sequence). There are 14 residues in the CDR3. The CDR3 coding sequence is TGTGCCAGTAGTTCGCGCCCAACTAATGAAAAACTGTTTTTT. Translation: CASSSRPTNEKLFF. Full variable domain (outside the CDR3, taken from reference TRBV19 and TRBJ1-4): DGGITQSPKYLFRKEGQNVTLSCEQNLNHDAMYWYRQDPGQGLRLIYYSQIVNDFQKGDIAEGYSVSREKKESFPLTVTSAQKNPTAFYLCASSSRPTNEKLFFGSGTQLSVL.

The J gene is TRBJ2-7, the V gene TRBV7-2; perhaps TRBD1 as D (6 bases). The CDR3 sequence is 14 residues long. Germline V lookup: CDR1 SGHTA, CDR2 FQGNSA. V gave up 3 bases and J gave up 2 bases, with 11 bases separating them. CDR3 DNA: TGTGCCAGCAGCTTTTCGACAGGCCCCTACGAGCAGTACTTC. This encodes CASSFSTGPYEQYF.